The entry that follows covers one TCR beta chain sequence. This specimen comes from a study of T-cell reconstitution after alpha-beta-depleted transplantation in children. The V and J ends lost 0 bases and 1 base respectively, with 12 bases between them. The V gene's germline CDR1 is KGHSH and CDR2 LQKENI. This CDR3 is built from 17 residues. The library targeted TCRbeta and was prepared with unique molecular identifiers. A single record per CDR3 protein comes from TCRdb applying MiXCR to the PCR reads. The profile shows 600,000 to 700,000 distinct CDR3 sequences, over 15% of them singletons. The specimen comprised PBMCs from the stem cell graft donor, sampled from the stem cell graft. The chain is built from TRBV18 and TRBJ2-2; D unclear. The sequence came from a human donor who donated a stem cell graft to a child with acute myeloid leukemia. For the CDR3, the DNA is TGTGCCAGCTCACCACCCCAAGTGAGAATGAACACCGGGGAGCTGTTTTTT. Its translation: CASSPPQVRMNTGELFF.